This entry lists 10 T cell receptor beta chains sequenced from one sample in a study of identical twins. MiXCR, applied by TCRdb to the 5' RACE reads, yields one record per CDR3 protein. The table records hundreds of thousands of distinct CDR3 sequences, 20% to 25% of them present only once. These data were also reused for a study on T cells expressing NK-cell markers.

The sample consisted of CD4+ T cells sorted from blood. These receptors all come from a woman aged 18-30 years in good health.

In its sample, this clonotype was seen a few times. CDR3: CASSWTNGHTQYF. As DNA, the CDR3 is TGTGCCAGCAGTTGGACCAACGGACATACGCAGTATTTT. The chain couples TRBV12-3 or TRBV12-4 to TRBJ2-3; no definite D call. The CDR3 is 13 amino acids. Trimming took off 4 bases at V and 7 bases at J, with 12 bases between the two ends.

The V gene is TRBV6-1, the J gene TRBJ1-2; no clear D. Germline V gene lookup returns CDR1 MNHNS and CDR2 SASEGT. V was trimmed by 8 bases and J by 3 bases, leaving 10 bases between them. The CDR3 has 12 amino acids. The CDR3 here is CASRAGDYGYTF. In DNA, the CDR3 is TGTGCCAGCCGTGCAGGTGACTATGGCTACACCTTC.

This clonotype was recorded a few times. The rearrangement uses TRBV7-2 and TRBJ2-3; 8 bases fit TRBD2. This CDR3 comprises 15 residues. Per the germline V gene, CDR1 is SGHTA and CDR2 is FQGNSA. Trimming at V came to 8 bases and at J to 7 bases, leaving 14 bases not matched to a gene. In nucleotides, the CDR3 is TGTGCCAGCTCGGGACTAGTCACGAGAGGGTATACGCAGTATTTT. Residues: CASSGLVTRGYTQYF.

The chain employs TRBV12-3 or TRBV12-4 and TRBJ1-5; D call uncertain. V dropped 1 base and J dropped 0 bases, with 10 bases sitting between them. The CDR3 runs 16 residues. The CDR3 spells CASSLGSPGSNQPQHF. CDR3 bases: TGTGCCAGCAGTTTAGGCTCTCCAGGTAGCAATCAGCCCCAGCATTTT.

In this sample, this clonotype turned up a few times. CDR3 residues: CSASERGGPFF. The CDR3 DNA reads as TGCAGTGCTAGCGAGCGGGGGGGCCCGTTCTTC. V and J are TRBV20-1 and TRBJ2-1; TRBD2 aligns across 10 bases. CDR3 length: 11 residues. V lost 3 bases to trimming and J lost 15 bases; unmatched junction nucleotides: 5. Germline V lookup: CDR1 DFQATT, CDR2 SNEGSKA (reference sequence).

The genes are TRBV20-1 and TRBJ2-5; TRBD2 is a possible D gene (6 bases). V was pared by 3 bases and J by 3 bases, with 8 bases between. This CDR3 spans 12 amino acids. CDR1 DFQATT and CDR2 SNEGSKA come from the germline V gene (reference sequence). CDR3 in amino acids: CSARPGEETQYF. The CDR3 DNA reads as TGCAGTGCTAGGCCGGGAGAAGAGACCCAGTACTTC.

This clonotype showed up just a few times. The chain uses TRBV9 and TRBJ2-2; TRBD2 agrees at 11 bases. Looked up from germline, CDR1 is SGDLS and CDR2 is YYNGEE. The CDR3 is 17 residues long. After removal of 3 bases from V and 4 bases from J, the junction contained 8 bases not matched to a gene. CDR3 amino acids: CASSATSGARVTGELFF. CDR3 in DNA: TGTGCCAGCAGCGCGACTAGCGGGGCGCGGGTCACCGGGGAGCTGTTTTTT. Using reference TRBV9 and TRBJ2-2 for the parts outside the CDR3, the full variable domain is DSGVTQTPKHLITATGQRVTLRCSPRSGDLSVYWYQQSLDQGLQFLIQYYNGEERAKGNILERFSAQQFPDLHSELNLSSLELGDSALYFCASSATSGARVTGELFFGEGSRLTVL.

This clonotype showed up just a few times. The CDR3 protein is CASRKGDGETQYF. CDR3 nucleotide sequence: TGTGCCAGCAGAAAGGGGGACGGGGAGACCCAGTACTTC. The chain is built from TRBV7-2 and TRBJ2-5; D perhaps matches TRBD1 (6 bases). The CDR3 is 13 residues long. From germline, CDR1 is SGHTA and CDR2 FQGNSA. V was shortened by 6 bases and J by 5 bases, with 13 bases between the two germline ends. The full variable domain, with the rest looked up from reference TRBV7-2 and TRBJ2-5, is GAGVSQSPSNKVTEKGKDVELRCDPISGHTALYWYRQSLGQGLEFLIYFQGNSAPDKSGLPSDRFSAERTGGSVSTLTIQRTQQEDSAVYLCASRKGDGETQYFGPGTRLLVL.

The chain employs TRBV9 and TRBJ1-1; D remains unclear. The germline V gene has CDR1 SGDLS and CDR2 YYNGEE. V lost 2 bases, J lost 4 bases, and 12 bases lay in between. The CDR3 contains 14 residues. The CDR3 protein is CASSVGDLSTEAFF. CDR3 nucleotide sequence: TGTGCCAGCAGCGTTGGAGACCTGAGCACTGAAGCTTTCTTT.

This rearrangement joins TRBV6-1 to TRBJ2-7; no firm D call. The V and J ends lost 5 bases and 3 bases respectively, with 17 bases between them. There are 15 residues in the CDR3. Germline loops: CDR1 MNHNS, CDR2 SASEGT. CDR3 protein: CASSRSWDARYEQYF. The CDR3 DNA sequence: TGTGCCAGCAGTCGCTCATGGGATGCTCGCTACGAGCAGTACTTC.